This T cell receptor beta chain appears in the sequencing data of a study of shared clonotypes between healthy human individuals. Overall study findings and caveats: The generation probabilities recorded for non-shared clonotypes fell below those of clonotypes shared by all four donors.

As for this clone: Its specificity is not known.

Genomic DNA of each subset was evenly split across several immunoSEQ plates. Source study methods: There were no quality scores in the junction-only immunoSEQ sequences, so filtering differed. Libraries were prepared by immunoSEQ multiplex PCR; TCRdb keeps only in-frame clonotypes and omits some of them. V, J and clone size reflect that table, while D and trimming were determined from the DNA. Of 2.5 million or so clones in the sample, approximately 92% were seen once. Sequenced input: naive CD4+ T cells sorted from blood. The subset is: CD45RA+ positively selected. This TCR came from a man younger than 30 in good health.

CDR3 in amino acids: CATSGHVGLANTGELFF. CDR3 bases: TGTGCCACCAGCGGCCACGTGGGGTTAGCGAACACCGGGGAGCTGTTTTTT. The gene calls are TRBV15 and TRBJ2-2; no clear D. This CDR3 contains 17 residues. V was cut by 5 bases and J by 0 bases, with 16 bases left in between. CDR1 is LNHNV, CDR2 YYDKDF, per germline (reference sequence).